This TCR beta chain was obtained from a study of T cells in localized non-small cell lung cancer. This clone was detected a few times. Data came from immunoSEQ multiplex PCR; TCRdb stores just in-frame clones and leaves some out. Among around 1,500 clones listed, roughly 31% were seen once. The V gene lost 7 bases and the J gene lost 4 bases, with 22 bases spanning the gap. The CDR3 totals 16 residues. Germline V gives CDR1 MNHGY, CDR2 SAAAGT. The source material was normal lung tissue next to the tumor, sampled before any cancer treatment. The chain employs TRBV6-8 and TRBJ1-1, with D perhaps TRBD1 (6 bases). The receptor was isolated from a male donor aged 60 or over with stage II squamous cell lung carcinoma. CDR3: CASTSPQGSQGTEAFF. CDR3 DNA sequence: TGTGCCAGCACCTCACCACAGGGATCACAAGGCACTGAAGCTTTCTTT.